The 22 T cell receptor beta chains presented below share a single source sample, sequenced in a study of T cells in localized non-small cell lung cancer. The method was immunoSEQ multiplex PCR; TCRdb's version includes in-frame clones alone and lacks a portion of them. The table shows 40,000 to 60,000 clones, with around 90% occurring only once. Sequencing was performed on PBMCs, taken before any cancer treatment. The receptors here all came from a female donor with stage II lung adenocarcinoma.

The V call is TRBV6-1, the J call TRBJ2-7, with TRBD1 identical over 7 bases. Germline CDR1 reads MNHNS; CDR2 reads SASEGT. Trimming removed 5 bases from V and 1 base from J; junction bases left unmatched: 8. The CDR3 sequence is 15 residues long. The CDR3 DNA reads as TGTGCCAGCAGTTCAGATTGGGGACAGTCCTACGAGCAGTACTTC. This sequence encodes CASSSDWGQSYEQYF.

This clone was observed once. This chain connects TRBV28 to TRBJ1-5; no firm D call. V lost 3 bases and J 0 bases, leaving 6 bases between the germline ends. The CDR3 has 14 amino acids. The germline CDR1 and CDR2 sequences are MDHEN and SYDVKM. The CDR3 DNA follows: TGTGCCAGCAGTTTCTGGATTAGCAATCAGCCCCAGCATTTT. This gives the protein CASSFWISNQPQHF. Full variable domain (outside the CDR3, taken from reference TRBV28 and TRBJ1-5): DVKVTQSSRYLVKRTGEKVFLECVQDMDHENMFWYRQDPGLGLRLIYFSYDVKMKEKGDIPEGYSVSREKKERFSLILESASTNQTSMYLCASSFWISNQPQHFGDGTRLSIL.

J is TRBJ1-1 and V is TRBV27; a possible D gene is TRBD1 (5 bases). V lost 5 bases and J 0 bases, leaving 10 bases between the germline ends. This CDR3 is 14 amino acids long. In germline, CDR1 is MNHEY, CDR2 SMNVEV (reference sequence). CDR3 residues: CASSQGFVNTEAFF. CDR3 DNA sequence: TGTGCCAGCAGTCAGGGATTCGTGAACACTGAAGCTTTCTTT.

V gene TRBV14 combines with J gene TRBJ1-6; tentative D call: TRBD1 (5 bases). Between the trimmed V and J ends, which lost 3 bases and 7 bases, there was a span of 16 bases. CDR3 length: 16 residues. From germline, CDR1 is SGHDN and CDR2 FVKESK. CDR3 DNA sequence: TGTGCCAGCAGCCAGCGCAAACCCGCAGGGAATTCACCCCTCCACTTT. It yields the protein CASSQRKPAGNSPLHF.

The chain couples TRBV7-2 to TRBJ2-7; D unresolved. V lost 1 base to trimming and J lost 5 bases, with 12 bases between them. The germline CDR1 and CDR2 sequences are SGHTA and FQGNSA. The CDR3 loop spans 14 amino acids. The CDR3 protein is CASSLVISENEQYF. The CDR3 DNA reads TGTGCCAGCAGCTTAGTAATATCCGAGAACGAGCAGTACTTC.

The chain employs TRBV27 and TRBJ2-7; D remains unclear. The germline V gene has CDR1 MNHEY and CDR2 SMNVEV (reference sequence). Trimming pared 3 bases from V and 1 base from J, leaving 7 bases between. The CDR3 length is 13 residues. CDR3 coding DNA: TGTGCCAGCAGTTTGATGGATTCCTACGAGCAGTACTTC. This translates into CASSLMDSYEQYF.

This clone appeared once. This chain links TRBV27 with TRBJ1-1; TRBD1 matches at 7 bases. CDR3 size: 14 residues. V trimming: 5 bases; J trimming: 3 bases; junction bases outside the gene matches: 6. Germline V gene data show CDR1 as MNHEY and CDR2 as SMNVEV (reference sequence). Written as DNA, the CDR3 is TGTGCCAGCAGTCTCACAGGGGCTTACACTGAAGCTTTCTTT. It yields the protein CASSLTGAYTEAFF.

The CDR3: CASSWDRGDGYTF. The CDR3 DNA sequence: TGTGCCAGCTCCTGGGACAGGGGCGATGGCTACACCTTC. The V and J genes are TRBV18 and TRBJ1-2, with 10 positions matching TRBD1. Germline CDR1 is KGHSH and CDR2 is LQKENI. J lost 6 bases, V lost 6 bases, and 4 bases had no gene match. This CDR3 is built from 13 residues. The variable domain in full, with the rest retrieved from reference TRBV18 and TRBJ1-2, is NAGVMQNPRHLVRRRGQEARLRCSPMKGHSHVYWYRQLPEEGLKFMVYLQKENIIDESGMPKERFSAEFPKEGPSILRIQQVVRGDSAAYFCASSWDRGDGYTFGSGTRLTVV.

The genes are TRBV29-1 and TRBJ2-3; D ambiguous. The CDR3 loop spans 11 amino acids. Germline V gene sequence: CDR1 SQVTM, CDR2 ANQGSEA. Trimming stripped 8 bases from V and 6 bases from J, with 12 bases between. In nucleotides, the CDR3 is TGCAGCCTGAAGGTAGCTGATACGCAGTATTTT. As protein: CSLKVADTQYF.

Comment on this clone: In the same sample, other DNA sequences code for this CDR3. This rearrangement joins TRBV27 to TRBJ1-1, with a weak D call TRBD1 (5 bases). This CDR3 is 13 amino acids long. Deletions cut 5 bases from V and 1 base from J, with 8 bases between. Germline CDR1 MNHEY, CDR2 SMNVEV (reference sequence). CDR3 residues: CASSLGGNTEAFF. Here the CDR3 DNA reads TGTGCCAGCAGTCTCGGGGGGAACACTGAAGCTTTCTTT.

The table lists this clone with a count of one. The chain employs TRBV7-9 and TRBJ1-2; TRBD1 aligns across 10 bases. V gave up 7 bases and J gave up 8 bases; unmatched junction bases: 13. Per the germline V gene, CDR1 is SEHNR and CDR2 is FQNEAQ (reference sequence). The CDR3 is 15 residues long. The CDR3: CASTSSPRDRGGYTF. The CDR3 bases are TGTGCCAGCACCTCATCGCCCCGGGACAGGGGAGGCTACACCTTC.

The rearrangement uses TRBV6-1 and TRBJ2-1; 7 bases agree with TRBD2. Per germline, CDR1 MNHNS and CDR2 SASEGT. The CDR3 covers 15 residues. V was pared by 5 bases and J by 4 bases, with 8 bases of the junction left unmatched. The chain's CDR3 is CASSSASGDYNEQFF. As DNA, the CDR3 is TGTGCCAGCAGTAGCGCTAGCGGAGATTACAATGAGCAGTTCTTC.

The genes are TRBV19 and TRBJ2-7; unclear D gene. Germline CDR1 reads LNHDA; CDR2 reads SQIVND (reference sequence). Trimming shortened V by 3 bases and J by 2 bases, and 14 bases separated the two germline ends. The CDR3 is made up of 15 amino acids. CDR3 in amino acids: CASSIGKEWTYEQYF. CDR3 DNA: TGTGCCAGTAGTATTGGTAAGGAGTGGACCTACGAGCAGTACTTC.

The gene calls are TRBV7-8 and TRBJ1-5; D is perhaps TRBD1 (5 bases). Trimming removed 1 base from V and 0 bases from J, with 16 bases in between. Germline V gene data show CDR1 as SGHVS and CDR2 as FQNEAQ. The CDR3 covers 18 residues. Here the CDR3 reads CASSLELAGLYSNQPQHF. For the CDR3, the DNA is TGTGCCAGCAGCTTAGAATTGGCGGGACTTTATAGCAATCAGCCCCAGCATTTT. Complete variable domain (other parts from reference TRBV7-8 and TRBJ1-5): GAGVSQSPRYKVAKRGQDVALRCDPISGHVSLFWYQQALGQGPEFLTYFQNEAQLDKSGLPSDRFFAERPEGSVSTLKIQRTQQEDSAVYLCASSLELAGLYSNQPQHFGDGTRLSIL.

The V call is TRBV20-1, the J call TRBJ1-1, with D uncertain. V lost 3 bases and J lost 0, with 2 bases in between. The CDR3 has 11 amino acids. Germline V CDR1 and CDR2: DFQATT, SNEGSKA (reference sequence). The CDR3 loop reads CSASLNTEAFF. CDR3 sequence (DNA): TGCAGTGCTAGCCTGAACACTGAAGCTTTCTTT.

The chain is built from TRBV18 and TRBJ2-7; TRBD1 matches 10 bases. Germline V gene data show CDR1 as KGHSH and CDR2 as LQKENI. The CDR3 runs to 15 residues. J gave up 6 bases and V 1 base, and 6 bases lay outside the gene matches. The CDR3 spells CASSPLGTGEREQYF. The CDR3 DNA follows: TGTGCCAGCTCACCACTCGGGACAGGGGAACGCGAGCAGTACTTC.

The chain combines TRBV5-4 with TRBJ2-3; D call uncertain. From germline, CDR1 is SGHNT and CDR2 YYREEE (reference sequence). CDR3 length: 14 residues. Trimming stripped 2 bases from V and 2 bases from J, with 9 bases between. The CDR3 is CASSLNPSTDTQYF. The CDR3 DNA is TGTGCCAGCAGCTTAAACCCGTCCACAGATACGCAGTATTTT.

The rearrangement links TRBV6-6 to TRBJ1-5; D perhaps matches TRBD1 (6 bases). CDR1 is MNHNY, CDR2 SVGAGI, per germline (reference sequence). This CDR3 is 15 amino acids long. Trimming took 6 bases from V and 2 from J, leaving 14 bases between them. The CDR3 DNA sequence: TGTGCCAGCAGCCCTCCCAGGGGCGGCAATCAGCCCCAGCATTTT. This gives the protein CASSPPRGGNQPQHF.

This clone was detected only a few times. The chain has TRBV11-2 and TRBJ2-2; the D is unclear. The CDR3 is made up of 14 amino acids. Trimming took 0 bases from V and 9 from J, leaving 11 bases between them. CDR1 SGHAT and CDR2 FQNNGV come from the germline V gene. The CDR3 here is CASSLDNKGWELFF. As DNA, the CDR3 is TGTGCCAGCAGCTTAGATAACAAGGGATGGGAGCTGTTTTTT.

The chain couples TRBV7-6 to TRBJ1-3; D uncertain. The CDR3 is made up of 15 amino acids. V was shortened by 5 bases and J by 4 bases, with 15 bases between the two germline ends. CDR1 SGHVS and CDR2 FNYEAQ come from the germline V gene. The CDR3 region has the DNA TGTGCCAGCAGCGGTTTGCAGGACGTCGGAAACACCATATATTTT. Translated, it gives CASSGLQDVGNTIYF.

This clone has more than one count but fewer than ten. The chain joins TRBV7-8 to TRBJ1-5, with 7 bases that match TRBD1. This CDR3 contains 16 residues. Trimming removed 2 bases from V and 3 bases from J; junction bases left unmatched: 7. Germline CDR1 reads SGHVS; CDR2 reads FQNEAQ. This CDR3 reads CASSLPTGQTNQPQHF. The CDR3 nucleotides are TGTGCCAGCAGCTTACCCACGGGACAGACCAATCAGCCCCAGCATTTT.

DNA for the CDR3: TGTGCCAGCAACCTGGACGTTTTTAACTATGGCTACACCTTC. This translates into CASNLDVFNYGYTF. This chain uses TRBV7-2 with TRBJ1-2, with D unresolved. V was cut by 7 bases and J by 1 base, with 13 bases left in between. This CDR3 contains 14 residues. Germline V gene sequence: CDR1 SGHTA, CDR2 FQGNSA.